This T cell receptor beta chain originates from a study of T cell clonotyping in hematopoietic cell transplantation. Time point described: recipient sample about 28 days before transplant, after cytoreduction. TCRdb keeps only in-frame clones here, not all; method: immunoSEQ multiplex PCR. The sample includes 35,000 to 45,000 clones, roughly 95% of them seen just once. This CDR3 has 12 residues. Germline lookup yields CDR1 SNHLY and CDR2 FYNNEI. Trimming left V 10 bases short and J 3 bases short, with 12 bases between. The genes are TRBV2 and TRBJ1-2, with a possible D match to TRBD1 (6 bases). The TCR originated in a man aged 35 to 55 with chronic myeloid leukemia. Some clones in this sample may be carry-over from other donors' samples. The sample consisted of peripheral blood mononuclear cells, taken before stem cell transplant. The CDR3 loop is CANLQGDYGYTF. The CDR3 DNA is TGTGCCAACCTACAGGGAGACTATGGCTACACCTTC.